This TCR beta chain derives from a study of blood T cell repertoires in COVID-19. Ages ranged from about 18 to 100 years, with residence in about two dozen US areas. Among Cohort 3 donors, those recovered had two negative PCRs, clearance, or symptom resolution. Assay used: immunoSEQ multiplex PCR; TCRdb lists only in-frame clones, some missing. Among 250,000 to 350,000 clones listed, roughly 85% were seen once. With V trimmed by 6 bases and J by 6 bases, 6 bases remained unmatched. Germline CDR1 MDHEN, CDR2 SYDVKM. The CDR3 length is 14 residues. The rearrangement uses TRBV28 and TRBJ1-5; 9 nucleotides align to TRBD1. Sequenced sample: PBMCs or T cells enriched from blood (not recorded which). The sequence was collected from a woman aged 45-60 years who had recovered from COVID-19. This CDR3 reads CASRLGQGGQPQHF. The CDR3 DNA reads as TGTGCCAGCAGATTGGGACAGGGAGGTCAGCCCCAGCATTTT.